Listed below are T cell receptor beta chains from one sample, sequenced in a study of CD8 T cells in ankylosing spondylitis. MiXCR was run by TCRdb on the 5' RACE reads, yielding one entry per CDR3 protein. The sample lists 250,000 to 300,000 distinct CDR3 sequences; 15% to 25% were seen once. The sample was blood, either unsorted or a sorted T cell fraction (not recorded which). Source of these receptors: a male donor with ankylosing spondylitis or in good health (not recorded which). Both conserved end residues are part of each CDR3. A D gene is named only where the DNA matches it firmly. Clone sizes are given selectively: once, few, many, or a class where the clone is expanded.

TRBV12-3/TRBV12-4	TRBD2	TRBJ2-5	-	TGTGCCAGCTCCATAGCGGGAGGGGAGACCCAGTACTTC	CASSIAGGETQYF
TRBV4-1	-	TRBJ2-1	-	TGCGCCAGCAGCCAAGATCAGAGGGGGGGTGAGCAGTTCTTC	CASSQDQRGGEQFF
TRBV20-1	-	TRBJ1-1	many	TGCAGTGCTAGAAAAGGAGGAGCTGAAGCTTTCTTT	CSARKGGAEAFF
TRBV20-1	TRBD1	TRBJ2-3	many	TGCAGTGCTAGCCCCCGTCGGGGGACAGGGGGGACAGATACGCAGTATTTT	CSASPRRGTGGTDTQYF
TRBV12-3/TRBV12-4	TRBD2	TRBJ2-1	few	TGTGCCAGCAGGATACTAGCGGGATCGTACAATGAGCAGTTCTTC	CASRILAGSYNEQFF
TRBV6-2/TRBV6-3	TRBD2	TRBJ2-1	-	TGTGCCAGCAGAACACTAGCGGGGAACTACAATGAGCAGTTCTTC	CASRTLAGNYNEQFF
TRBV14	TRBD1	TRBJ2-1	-	TGTGCCAGCAGCCTCCCCGGGACAGGGCAAAATGAGCAGTTCTTC	CASSLPGTGQNEQFF
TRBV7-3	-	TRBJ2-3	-	TGTGCCAGCAGCTTAAATTCGGGGCCAGATACGCAGTATTTT	CASSLNSGPDTQYF
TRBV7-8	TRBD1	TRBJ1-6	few	TGTGCCAGCAGCTACTCCCGAGACAGGGGTAATTCACCCCTCCACTTT	CASSYSRDRGNSPLHF
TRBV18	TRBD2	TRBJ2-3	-	TGTGCCAGCTCACCCTTAGCGGGAGGGCCGTCAGATACGCAGTATTTT	CASSPLAGGPSDTQYF
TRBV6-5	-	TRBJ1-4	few	TGTGCCAGCAGTTATCGTGGGGGTGGTAATGAAAAACTGTTTTTT	CASSYRGGGNEKLFF
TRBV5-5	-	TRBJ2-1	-	TGTGCCAGCAGCGGGGCGGACAGTGATGAGCAGTTCTTC	CASSGADSDEQFF
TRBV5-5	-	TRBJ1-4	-	TGTGCCAGCAGGCAGGGCGAGGGAACTTATGAAAAACTGTTTTTT	CASRQGEGTYEKLFF
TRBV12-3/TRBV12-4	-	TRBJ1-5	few	TGTGCCAGCAGTTTAGCGCGTGGTTGGGATCAGCCCCAGCATTTT	CASSLARGWDQPQHF
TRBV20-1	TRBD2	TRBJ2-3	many	TGCAGTGCTAGAGATCTTGCGGGAGGCCCAGATACGCAGTATTTT	CSARDLAGGPDTQYF
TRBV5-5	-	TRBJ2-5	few	TGTGCCAGCAGCTTTCAGGGGTTGCTGGGAGAGACCCAGTACTTC	CASSFQGLLGETQYF
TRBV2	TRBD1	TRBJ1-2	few	TGTGCCAGCAGCCGAGGGACAGGGAGCTATGGCTACACCTTC	CASSRGTGSYGYTF
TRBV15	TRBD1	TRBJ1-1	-	TGTGCCACCAGCAGAGGGGGGACAGGGGGCTCCTGGGAGGCTTTCTTT	CATSRGGTGGSWEAFF
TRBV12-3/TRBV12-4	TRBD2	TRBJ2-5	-	TGTGCCAGCAGTTATAGCGGGGGGGCGGAGGAGACCCAGTACTTC	CASSYSGGAEETQYF
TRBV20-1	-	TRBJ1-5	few	TGCAGTGCTCTCAGGGGAAATCCGAGAAATAGCAATCAGCCCCAGCATTTT	CSALRGNPRNSNQPQHF
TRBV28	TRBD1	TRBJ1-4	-	TGTGCCAGCAGTTTATTTTGGGACAGCCGGCTAAATGAAAAACTGTTTTTT	CASSLFWDSRLNEKLFF
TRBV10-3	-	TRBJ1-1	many	TGTGCCATCAGTGAGTCGGCCGGTCCGGCTTTCTTT	CAISESAGPAFF
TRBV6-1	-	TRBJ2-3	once	TGTGCCAGCAGTCAATCCCTGTGCACTAGCACAGATACGCAGTATTTT	CASSQSLCTSTDTQYF
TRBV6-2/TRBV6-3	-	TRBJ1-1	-	TGTGCCAGCAGTAGCCAGGGCCCCGGGGGCACTGAAGCTTTCTTT	CASSSQGPGGTEAFF
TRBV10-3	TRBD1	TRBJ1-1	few	TGTGCCATCAGATTGGGACAGGGCGCCACTGAAGCTTTCTTT	CAIRLGQGATEAFF
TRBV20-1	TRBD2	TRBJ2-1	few	TGCAGTGCCCGCAAGCGGGGGGCCCTATCCTACAATGAGCAGTTCTTC	CSARKRGALSYNEQFF
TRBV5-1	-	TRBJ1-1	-	TGCGCCAGCAGCTTGGTGGGTGGTCTCCTCCAGGGCACTGAAGCTTTCTTT	CASSLVGGLLQGTEAFF
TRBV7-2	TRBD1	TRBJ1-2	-	TGTGCCAGCAGCTTAGTAGGGGGCGGAAGGGCTGGCTACACCTTC	CASSLVGGGRAGYTF
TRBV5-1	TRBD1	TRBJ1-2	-	TGCGCCAGCAGCGTTACCGGGACAGAGATCGATGGCTACACCTTC	CASSVTGTEIDGYTF
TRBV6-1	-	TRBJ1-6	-	TGTGCCAGCACCACCGAGTTGAGCTCCTATAATTCACCCCTCCACTTT	CASTTELSSYNSPLHF
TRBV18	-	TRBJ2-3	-	TGTGCCAGCTCAGCCGACAGGCCAGATACGCAGTATTTT	CASSADRPDTQYF
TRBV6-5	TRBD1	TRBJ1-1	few	TGTGCCAGCAGTTACCCAGGGGGTAACACTGAAGCTTTCTTT	CASSYPGGNTEAFF
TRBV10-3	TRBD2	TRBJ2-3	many	TGTGCCATCAGTGAGTCTAATATCCTAGCGGGAGGCACAGATACGCAGTATTTT	CAISESNILAGGTDTQYF
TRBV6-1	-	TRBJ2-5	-	TGTGCCAGCAGTGATAACAACCTGTACCAAGAGACCCAGTACTTC	CASSDNNLYQETQYF
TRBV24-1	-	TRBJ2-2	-	TGTGCCACCAGTGATTTTGGGACATCGGTGTTCACCGGGGAGCTGTTTTTT	CATSDFGTSVFTGELFF
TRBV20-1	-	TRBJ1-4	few	TGCAGTGCTATAGGGGCCGCTGAAAAACTGTTTTTT	CSAIGAAEKLFF
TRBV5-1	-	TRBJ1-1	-	TGCGCCAGCAGCGTTGGCGACCTCTTTATTGGGACTGAAGCTTTCTTT	CASSVGDLFIGTEAFF
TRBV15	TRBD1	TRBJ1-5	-	TGTGCCACAAGCGACAGGGCTGGGACCCAGCCCCAGCATTTT	CATSDRAGTQPQHF
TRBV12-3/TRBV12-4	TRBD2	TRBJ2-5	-	TGTGCCAGCAGTTCCGGGGGGGCCCAAGAGACCCAGTACTTC	CASSSGGAQETQYF
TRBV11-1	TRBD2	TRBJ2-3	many	TGTGCCAGCAGCTTAGCATCAGGAGCGGGAGGGCGCGGAGATACGCAGTATTTT	CASSLASGAGGRGDTQYF
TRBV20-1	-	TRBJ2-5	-	TGCAGTGCTAGAGATCCCTCCGAATGGTTCCAAGAGACCCAGTACTTC	CSARDPSEWFQETQYF
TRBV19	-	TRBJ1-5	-	TGTGCCAGTAGTATAGATCGGGGGCAGCCCCAGCATTTT	CASSIDRGQPQHF
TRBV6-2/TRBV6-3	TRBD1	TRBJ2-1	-	TGTGCCAGCAGGGAGACAGGGGCACCGAGCTCCTACAATGAGCAGTTCTTC	CASRETGAPSSYNEQFF
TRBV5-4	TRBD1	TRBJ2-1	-	TGTGCCAGCAGCTTCTACAGGGGGGCCGACAATGAGCAGTTCTTC	CASSFYRGADNEQFF